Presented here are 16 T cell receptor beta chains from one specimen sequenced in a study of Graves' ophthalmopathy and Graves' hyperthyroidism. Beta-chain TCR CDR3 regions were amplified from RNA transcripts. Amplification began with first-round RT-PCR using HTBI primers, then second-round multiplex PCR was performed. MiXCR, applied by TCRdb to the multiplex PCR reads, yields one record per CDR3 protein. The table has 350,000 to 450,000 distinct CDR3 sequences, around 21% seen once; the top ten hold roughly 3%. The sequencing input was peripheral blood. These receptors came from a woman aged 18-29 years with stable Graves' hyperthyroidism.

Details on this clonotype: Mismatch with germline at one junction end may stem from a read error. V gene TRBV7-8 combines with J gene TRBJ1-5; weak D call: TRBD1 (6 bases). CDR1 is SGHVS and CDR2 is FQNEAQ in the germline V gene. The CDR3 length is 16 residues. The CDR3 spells CASSLGRTEGYQPQHF. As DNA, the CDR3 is TGTGCCAGCAGCTTGGGGAGGACAGAGGGCTATCAGCCTCAGCATTTT.

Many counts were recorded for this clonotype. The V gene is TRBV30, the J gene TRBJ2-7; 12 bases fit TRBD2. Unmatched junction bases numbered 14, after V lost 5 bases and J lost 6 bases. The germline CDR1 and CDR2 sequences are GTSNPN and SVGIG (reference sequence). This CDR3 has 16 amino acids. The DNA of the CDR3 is TGTGCCTGGGCCGAGGGGGTCGGACTAGCGGGAATCGAGCAGTACTTC. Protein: CAWAEGVGLAGIEQYF.

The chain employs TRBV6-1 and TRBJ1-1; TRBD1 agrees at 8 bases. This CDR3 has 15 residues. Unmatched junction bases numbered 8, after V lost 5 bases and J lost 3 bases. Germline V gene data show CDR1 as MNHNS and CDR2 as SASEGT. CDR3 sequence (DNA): TGTGCCAGCAGTCAGGGACAGGCTGACGACACTGAAGCTTTCTTT. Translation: CASSQGQADDTEAFF.

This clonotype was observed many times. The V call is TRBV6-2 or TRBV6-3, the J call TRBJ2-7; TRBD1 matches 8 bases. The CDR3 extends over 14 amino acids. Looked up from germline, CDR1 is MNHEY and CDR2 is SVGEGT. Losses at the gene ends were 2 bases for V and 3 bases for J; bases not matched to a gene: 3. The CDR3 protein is CASSYGGQGYEQYF. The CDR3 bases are TGTGCCAGCAGTTACGGAGGACAGGGCTACGAGCAGTACTTC.

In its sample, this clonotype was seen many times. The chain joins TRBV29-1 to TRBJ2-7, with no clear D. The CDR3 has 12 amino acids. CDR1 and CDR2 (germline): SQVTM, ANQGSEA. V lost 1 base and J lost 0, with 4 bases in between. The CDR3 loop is CSVEGSSYEQYF. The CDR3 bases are TGCAGCGTTGAAGGGAGCTCCTACGAGCAGTACTTC.

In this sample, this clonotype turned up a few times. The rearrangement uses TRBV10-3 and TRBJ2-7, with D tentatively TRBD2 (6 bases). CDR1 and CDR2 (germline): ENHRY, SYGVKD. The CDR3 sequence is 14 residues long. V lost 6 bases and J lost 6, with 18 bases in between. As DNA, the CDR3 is TGTGCCATCAGGGATGGGGGAGGCCTCACCGAGCAGTACTTC. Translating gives CAIRDGGGLTEQYF.

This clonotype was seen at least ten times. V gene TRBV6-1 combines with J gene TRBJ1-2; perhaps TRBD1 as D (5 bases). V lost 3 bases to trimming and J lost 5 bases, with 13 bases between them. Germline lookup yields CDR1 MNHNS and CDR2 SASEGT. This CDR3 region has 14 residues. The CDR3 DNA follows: TGTGCCAGCAGTGAGGGGGTGAATCTTTATGGCTACACCTTC. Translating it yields CASSEGVNLYGYTF.

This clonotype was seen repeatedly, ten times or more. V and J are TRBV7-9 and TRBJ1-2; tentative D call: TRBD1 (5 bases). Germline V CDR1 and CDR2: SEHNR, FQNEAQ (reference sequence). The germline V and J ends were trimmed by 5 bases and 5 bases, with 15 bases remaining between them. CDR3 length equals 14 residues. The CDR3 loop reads CASSDPPGRYGYTF. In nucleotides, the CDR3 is TGTGCCAGCAGCGATCCCCCGGGGCGGTATGGCTACACCTTC.

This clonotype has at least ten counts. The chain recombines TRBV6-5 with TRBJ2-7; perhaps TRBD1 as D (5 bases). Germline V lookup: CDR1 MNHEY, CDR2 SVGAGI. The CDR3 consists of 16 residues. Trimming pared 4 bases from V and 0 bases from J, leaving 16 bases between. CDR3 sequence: CASSSYQGSSSYEQYF. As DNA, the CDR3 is TGTGCCAGCAGTTCGTACCAGGGTTCGAGCTCCTACGAGCAGTACTTC.

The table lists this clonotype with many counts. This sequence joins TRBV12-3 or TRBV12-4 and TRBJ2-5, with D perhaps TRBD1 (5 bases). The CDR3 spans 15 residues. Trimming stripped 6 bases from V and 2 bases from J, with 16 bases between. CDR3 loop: CASSHQVGQQETQYF. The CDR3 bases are TGTGCCAGCAGCCACCAAGTGGGGCAGCAAGAGACCCAGTACTTC.

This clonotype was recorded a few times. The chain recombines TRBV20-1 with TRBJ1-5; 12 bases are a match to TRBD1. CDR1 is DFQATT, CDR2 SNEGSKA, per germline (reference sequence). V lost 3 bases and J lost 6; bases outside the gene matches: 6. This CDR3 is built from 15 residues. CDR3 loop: CSASWDRGLTQPQHF. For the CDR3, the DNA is TGCAGTGCTAGTTGGGACAGGGGGCTTACTCAGCCCCAGCATTTT.

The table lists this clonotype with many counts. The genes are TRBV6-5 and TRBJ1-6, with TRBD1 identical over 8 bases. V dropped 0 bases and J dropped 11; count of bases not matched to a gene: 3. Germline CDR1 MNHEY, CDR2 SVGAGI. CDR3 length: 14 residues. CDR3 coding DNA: TGTGCCAGCAGTTACTCGCAGGGGGCGCCACCCCTCCACTTT. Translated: CASSYSQGAPPLHF.

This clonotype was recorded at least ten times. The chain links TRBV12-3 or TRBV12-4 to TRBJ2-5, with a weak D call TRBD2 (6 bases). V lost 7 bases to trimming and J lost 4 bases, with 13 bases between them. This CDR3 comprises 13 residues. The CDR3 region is CASTAGTSETQYF. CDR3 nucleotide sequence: TGTGCCAGCACCGCCGGGACTTCAGAGACCCAGTACTTC.

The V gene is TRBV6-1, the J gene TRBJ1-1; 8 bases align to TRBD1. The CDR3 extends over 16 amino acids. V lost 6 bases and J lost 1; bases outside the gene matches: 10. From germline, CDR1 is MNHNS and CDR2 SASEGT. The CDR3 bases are TGTGCCAGCAGCGACGCCAGGGGGCTAGGGAACACTGAAGCTTTCTTT. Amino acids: CASSDARGLGNTEAFF.

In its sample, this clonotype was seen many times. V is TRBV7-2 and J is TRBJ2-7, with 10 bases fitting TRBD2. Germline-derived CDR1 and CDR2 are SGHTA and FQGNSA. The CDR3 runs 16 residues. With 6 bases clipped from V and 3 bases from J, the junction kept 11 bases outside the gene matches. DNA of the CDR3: TGTGCCAGCAGTTTCGTCCACCTAGCGGGAGTCTACGAGCAGTACTTC. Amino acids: CASSFVHLAGVYEQYF.

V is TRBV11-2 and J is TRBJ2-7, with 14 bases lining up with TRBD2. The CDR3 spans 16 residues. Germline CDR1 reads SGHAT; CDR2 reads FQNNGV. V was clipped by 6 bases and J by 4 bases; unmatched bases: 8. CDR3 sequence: CASSRLAGGPSYEQYF. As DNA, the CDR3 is TGTGCCAGCAGTCGACTAGCGGGAGGGCCCTCGTACGAGCAGTACTTC.